This T cell receptor (beta chain) was recorded in a study of shared clonotypes between healthy human individuals. This CDR3 has 15 residues. Germline CDR1 is SGHTA and CDR2 is FQGTGA. V gave up 5 bases and J gave up 4 bases; unmatched junction bases: 4. The protocol was immunoSEQ multiplex PCR, while the TCRdb copy is restricted to in-frame clones and leaves out a portion. Of some 1,100,000 clones in the sample, around 78% were seen once. Note on this clone: Its antigen is not known.

Splitting of CD4+ cells produced CD45RA+ naive and CD45RA-negative memory subsets. Study results and caveats: Expectations were that clonotype sharing among donors would be affected by sequencing depth. Generation probabilities of non-shared clonotypes were lower (relative to those shared by all four donors).

This clonotype was sampled from a man aged 18 to 29 in good health. Some clones in this sample may be carry-over from other donors' samples. The sample was memory CD4+ T cells from PBMCs. The subset is: CD45RA-negative fraction. The chain is built from TRBV7-3 and TRBJ2-3; 12 bases agree with TRBD2. The CDR3 DNA reads TGTGCCAGCAGCCCGCTAGCGGGAGGGCCAGATACGCAGTATTTT. The encoded protein is CASSPLAGGPDTQYF.